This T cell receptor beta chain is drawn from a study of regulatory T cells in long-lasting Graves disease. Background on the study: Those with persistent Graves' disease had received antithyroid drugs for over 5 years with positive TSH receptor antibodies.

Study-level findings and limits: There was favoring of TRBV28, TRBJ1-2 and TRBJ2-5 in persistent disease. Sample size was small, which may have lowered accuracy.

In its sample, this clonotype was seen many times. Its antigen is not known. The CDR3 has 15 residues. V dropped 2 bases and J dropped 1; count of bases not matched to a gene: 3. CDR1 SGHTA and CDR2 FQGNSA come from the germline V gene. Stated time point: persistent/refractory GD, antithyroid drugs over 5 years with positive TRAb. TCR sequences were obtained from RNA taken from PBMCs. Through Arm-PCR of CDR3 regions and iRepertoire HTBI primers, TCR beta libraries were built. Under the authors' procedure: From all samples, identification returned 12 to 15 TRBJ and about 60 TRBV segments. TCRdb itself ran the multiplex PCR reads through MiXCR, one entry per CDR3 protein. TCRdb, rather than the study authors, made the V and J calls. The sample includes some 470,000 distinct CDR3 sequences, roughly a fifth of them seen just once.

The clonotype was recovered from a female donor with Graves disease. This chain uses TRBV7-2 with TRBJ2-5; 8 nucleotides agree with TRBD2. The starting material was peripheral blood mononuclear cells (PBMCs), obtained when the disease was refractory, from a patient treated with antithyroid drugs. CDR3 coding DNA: TGTGCCAGCAGCTTAAACAGCGGGAGCCAAGAGACCCAGTACTTC. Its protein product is CASSLNSGSQETQYF.